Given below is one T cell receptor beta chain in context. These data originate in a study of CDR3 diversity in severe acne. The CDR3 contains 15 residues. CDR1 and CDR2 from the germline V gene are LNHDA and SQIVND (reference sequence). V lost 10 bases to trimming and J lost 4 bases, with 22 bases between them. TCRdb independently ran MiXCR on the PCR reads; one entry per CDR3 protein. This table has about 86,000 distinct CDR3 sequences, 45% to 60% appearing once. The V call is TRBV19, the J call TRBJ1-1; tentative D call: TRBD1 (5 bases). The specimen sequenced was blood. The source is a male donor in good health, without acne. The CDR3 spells CATLDRGEGGTEAFF. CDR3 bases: TGTGCCACCCTAGACAGAGGGGAAGGTGGCACTGAAGCTTTCTTT.